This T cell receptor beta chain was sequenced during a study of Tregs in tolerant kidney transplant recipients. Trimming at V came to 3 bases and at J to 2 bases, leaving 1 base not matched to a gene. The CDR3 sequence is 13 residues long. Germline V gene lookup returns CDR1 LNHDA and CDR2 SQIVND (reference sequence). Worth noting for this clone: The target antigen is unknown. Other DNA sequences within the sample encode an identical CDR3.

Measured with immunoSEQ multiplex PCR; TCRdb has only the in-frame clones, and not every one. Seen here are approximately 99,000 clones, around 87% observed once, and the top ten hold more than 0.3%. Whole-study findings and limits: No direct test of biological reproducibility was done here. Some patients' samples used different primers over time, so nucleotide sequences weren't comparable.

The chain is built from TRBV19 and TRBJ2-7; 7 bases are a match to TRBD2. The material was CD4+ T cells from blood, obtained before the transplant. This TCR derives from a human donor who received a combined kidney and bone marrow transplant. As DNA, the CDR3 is TGTGCCAGTAGTATCGGACTAGCCTACGAGCAGTACTTC. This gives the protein CASSIGLAYEQYF.